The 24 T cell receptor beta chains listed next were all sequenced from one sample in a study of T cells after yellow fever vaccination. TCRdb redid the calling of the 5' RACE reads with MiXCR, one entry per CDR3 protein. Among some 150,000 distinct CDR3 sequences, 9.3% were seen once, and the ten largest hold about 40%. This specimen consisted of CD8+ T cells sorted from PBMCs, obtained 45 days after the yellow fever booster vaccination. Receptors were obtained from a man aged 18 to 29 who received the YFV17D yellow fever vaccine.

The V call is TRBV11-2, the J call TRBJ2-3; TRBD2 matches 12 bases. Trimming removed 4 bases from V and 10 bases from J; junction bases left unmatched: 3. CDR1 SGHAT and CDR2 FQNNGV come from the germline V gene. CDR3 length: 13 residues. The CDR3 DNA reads TGTGCCAGCAGCTCGACTAGCGGGGGCCCGCAGTATTTT. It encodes CASSSTSGGPQYF.

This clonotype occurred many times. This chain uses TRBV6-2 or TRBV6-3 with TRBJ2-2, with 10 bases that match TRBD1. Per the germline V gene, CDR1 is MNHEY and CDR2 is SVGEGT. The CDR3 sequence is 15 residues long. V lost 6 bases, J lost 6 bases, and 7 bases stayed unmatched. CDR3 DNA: TGTGCCAGCAGCCCATCCGGGACAGGGGCCGGGGAGCTGTTTTTT. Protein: CASSPSGTGAGELFF.

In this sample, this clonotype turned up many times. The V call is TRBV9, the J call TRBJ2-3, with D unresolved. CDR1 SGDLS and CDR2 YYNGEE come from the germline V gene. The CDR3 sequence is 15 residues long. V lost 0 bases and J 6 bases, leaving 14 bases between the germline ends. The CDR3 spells CASSVARATSDTQYF. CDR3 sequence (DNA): TGTGCCAGCAGCGTAGCTCGGGCGACGTCGGATACGCAGTATTTT.

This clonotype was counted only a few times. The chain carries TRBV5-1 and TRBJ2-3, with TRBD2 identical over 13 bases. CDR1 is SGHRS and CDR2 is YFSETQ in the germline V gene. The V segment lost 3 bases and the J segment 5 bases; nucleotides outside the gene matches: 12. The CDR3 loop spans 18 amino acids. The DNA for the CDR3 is TGCGCCAGCAGCTGGGCCCAACTAGCGGGGGGGCCAGGAGATACGCAGTATTTT. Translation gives CASSWAQLAGGPGDTQYF.

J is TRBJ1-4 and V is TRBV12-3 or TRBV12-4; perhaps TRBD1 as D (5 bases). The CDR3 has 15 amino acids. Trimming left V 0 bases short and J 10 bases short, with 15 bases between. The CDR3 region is CASSLALGPGGKLFF. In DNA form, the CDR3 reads TGTGCCAGCAGTTTAGCGCTGGGGCCTGGGGGAAAACTGTTTTTT.

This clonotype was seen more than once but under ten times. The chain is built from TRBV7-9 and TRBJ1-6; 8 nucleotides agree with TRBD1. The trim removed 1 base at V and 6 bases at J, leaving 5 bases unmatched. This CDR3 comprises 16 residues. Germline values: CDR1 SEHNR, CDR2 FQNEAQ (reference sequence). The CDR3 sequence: CASSLGPGGTNSPLHF. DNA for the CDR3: TGTGCCAGCAGCTTAGGCCCAGGGGGCACTAATTCACCCCTCCACTTT.

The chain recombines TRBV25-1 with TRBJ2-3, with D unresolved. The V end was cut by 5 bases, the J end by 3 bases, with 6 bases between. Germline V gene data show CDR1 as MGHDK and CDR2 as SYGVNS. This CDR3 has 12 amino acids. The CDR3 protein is CASSYWTDTQYF. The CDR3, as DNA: TGTGCCAGCAGTTACTGGACAGATACGCAGTATTTT.

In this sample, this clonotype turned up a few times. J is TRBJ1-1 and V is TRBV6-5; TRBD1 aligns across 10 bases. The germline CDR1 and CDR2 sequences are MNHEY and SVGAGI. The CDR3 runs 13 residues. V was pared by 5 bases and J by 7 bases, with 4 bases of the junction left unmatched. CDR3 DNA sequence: TGTGCCAGCAGTGACAGGGGGCCCGATGAAGCTTTCTTT. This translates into CASSDRGPDEAFF.

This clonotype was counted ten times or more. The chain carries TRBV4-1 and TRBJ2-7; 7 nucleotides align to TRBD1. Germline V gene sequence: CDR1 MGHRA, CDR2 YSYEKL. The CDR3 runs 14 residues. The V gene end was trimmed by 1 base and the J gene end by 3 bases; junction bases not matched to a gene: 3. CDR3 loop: CASSQGGTDYEQYF. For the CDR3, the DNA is TGCGCCAGCAGCCAAGGGGGGACAGACTACGAGCAGTACTTC.

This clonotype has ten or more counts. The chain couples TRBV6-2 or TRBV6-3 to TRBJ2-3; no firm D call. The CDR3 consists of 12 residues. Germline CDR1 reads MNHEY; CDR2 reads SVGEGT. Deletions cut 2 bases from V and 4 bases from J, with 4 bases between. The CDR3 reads CASSYGSDTQYF. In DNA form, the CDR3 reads TGTGCCAGCAGTTACGGGTCAGATACGCAGTATTTT.

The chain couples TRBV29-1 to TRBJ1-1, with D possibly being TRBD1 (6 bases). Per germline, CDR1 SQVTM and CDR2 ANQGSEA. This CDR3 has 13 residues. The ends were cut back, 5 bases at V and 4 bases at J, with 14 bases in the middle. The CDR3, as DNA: TGCAGCGTTCGCGGGCCAGGGGCCACTGAAGCTTTCTTT. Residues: CSVRGPGATEAFF.

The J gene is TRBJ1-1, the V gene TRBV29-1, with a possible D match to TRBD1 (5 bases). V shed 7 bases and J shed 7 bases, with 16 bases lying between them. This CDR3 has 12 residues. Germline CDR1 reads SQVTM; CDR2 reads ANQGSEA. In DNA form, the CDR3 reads TGCAGCGCAGCAGTCGGGGCCGTTGAAGCTTTCTTT. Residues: CSAAVGAVEAFF. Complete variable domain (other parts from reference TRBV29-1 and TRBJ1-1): SAVISQKPSRDICQRGTSLTIQCQVDSQVTMMFWYRQQPGQSLTLIATANQGSEATYESGFVIDKFPISRPNLTFSTLTVSNMSPEDSSIYLCSAAVGAVEAFFGQGTRLTVV.

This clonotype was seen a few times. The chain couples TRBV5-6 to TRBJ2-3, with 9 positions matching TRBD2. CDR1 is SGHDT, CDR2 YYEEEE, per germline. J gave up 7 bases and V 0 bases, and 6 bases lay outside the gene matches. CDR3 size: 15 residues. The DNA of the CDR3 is TGTGCCAGCAGCTTGGCCGGCGGGGGGGCAAATACGCAGTATTTT. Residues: CASSLAGGGANTQYF.

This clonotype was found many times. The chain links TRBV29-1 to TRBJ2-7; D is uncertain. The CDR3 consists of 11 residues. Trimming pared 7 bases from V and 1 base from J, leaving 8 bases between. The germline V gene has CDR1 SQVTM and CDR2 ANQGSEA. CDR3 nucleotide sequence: TGCAGCGCCCTGTCGTCCTACGAGCAGTACTTC. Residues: CSALSSYEQYF.

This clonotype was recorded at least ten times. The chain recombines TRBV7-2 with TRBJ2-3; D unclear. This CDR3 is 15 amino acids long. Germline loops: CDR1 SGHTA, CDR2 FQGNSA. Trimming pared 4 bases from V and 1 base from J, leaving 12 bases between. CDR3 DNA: TGTGCCAGCAGCTCCGATAGCATGGGCACAGATACGCAGTATTTT. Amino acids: CASSSDSMGTDTQYF.

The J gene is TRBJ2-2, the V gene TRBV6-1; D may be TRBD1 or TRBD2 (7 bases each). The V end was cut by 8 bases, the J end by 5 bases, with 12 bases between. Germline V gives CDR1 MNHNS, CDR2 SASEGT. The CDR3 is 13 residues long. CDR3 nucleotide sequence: TGTGCCAGCCCGCAGGGGGGGACCGGGGAGCTGTTTTTT. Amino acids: CASPQGGTGELFF.

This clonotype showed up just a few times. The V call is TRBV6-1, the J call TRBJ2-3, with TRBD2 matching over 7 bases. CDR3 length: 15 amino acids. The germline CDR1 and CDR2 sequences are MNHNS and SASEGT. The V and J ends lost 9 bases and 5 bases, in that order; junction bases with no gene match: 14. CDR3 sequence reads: CASGTERGERDTQYF. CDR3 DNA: TGTGCCAGTGGGACTGAGCGGGGCGAGAGAGATACGCAGTATTTT.

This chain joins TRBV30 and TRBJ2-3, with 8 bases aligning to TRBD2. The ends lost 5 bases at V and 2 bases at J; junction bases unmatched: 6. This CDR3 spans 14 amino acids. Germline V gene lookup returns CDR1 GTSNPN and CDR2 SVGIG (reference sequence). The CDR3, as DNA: TGTGCCTGGGATCGGGGGGGCCTCACAGATACGCAGTATTTT. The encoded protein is CAWDRGGLTDTQYF.

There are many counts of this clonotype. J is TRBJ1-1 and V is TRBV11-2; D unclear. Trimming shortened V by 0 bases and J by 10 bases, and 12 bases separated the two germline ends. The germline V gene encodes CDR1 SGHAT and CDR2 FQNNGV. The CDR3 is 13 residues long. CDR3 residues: CASSLDVGRGAFF. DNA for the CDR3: TGTGCCAGCAGCTTAGATGTCGGGCGCGGAGCTTTCTTT.

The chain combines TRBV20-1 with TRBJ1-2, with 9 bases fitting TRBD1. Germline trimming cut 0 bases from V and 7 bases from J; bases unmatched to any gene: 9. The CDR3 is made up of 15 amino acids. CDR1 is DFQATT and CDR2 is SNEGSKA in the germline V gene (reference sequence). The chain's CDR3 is CSARDPPDRGGGYTF. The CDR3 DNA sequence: TGCAGTGCTAGAGACCCCCCGGACAGGGGTGGTGGCTACACCTTC.

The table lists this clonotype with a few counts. CDR3 coding DNA: TGTGCCAGCAGTTTAGATCTGACAGTGGCGAGCACAGATACGCAGTATTTT. This encodes CASSLDLTVASTDTQYF. The V gene is TRBV28, the J gene TRBJ2-3; D perhaps matches TRBD1 (5 bases). V was trimmed by 2 bases and J by 0 bases, leaving 15 bases between them. The CDR3 is 17 amino acids. The germline CDR1 and CDR2 sequences are MDHEN and SYDVKM.

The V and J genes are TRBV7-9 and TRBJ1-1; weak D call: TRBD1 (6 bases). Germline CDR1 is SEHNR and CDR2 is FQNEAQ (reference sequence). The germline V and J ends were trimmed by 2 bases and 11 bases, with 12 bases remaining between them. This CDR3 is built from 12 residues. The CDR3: CASSLPNRVAFF. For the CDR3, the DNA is TGTGCCAGCAGCTTACCAAACAGGGTGGCTTTCTTT.

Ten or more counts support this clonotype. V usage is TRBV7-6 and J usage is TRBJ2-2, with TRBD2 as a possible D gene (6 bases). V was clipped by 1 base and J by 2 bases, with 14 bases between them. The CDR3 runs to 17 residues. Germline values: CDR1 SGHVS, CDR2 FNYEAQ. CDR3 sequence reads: CASSLGSAGGNTGELFF. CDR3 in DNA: TGTGCCAGCAGCTTAGGCTCCGCCGGGGGAAACACCGGGGAGCTGTTTTTT.

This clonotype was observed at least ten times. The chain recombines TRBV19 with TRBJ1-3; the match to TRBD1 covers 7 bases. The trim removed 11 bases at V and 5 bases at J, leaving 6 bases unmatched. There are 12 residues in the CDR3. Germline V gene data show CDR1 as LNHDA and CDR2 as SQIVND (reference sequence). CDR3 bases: TGTGCCGCTAGGGACAGCAGAAACACCATATATTTT. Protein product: CAARDSRNTIYF.